This T cell receptor (beta chain) comes out of a study of CD4 T cells in relation to SARS-CoV-2 and coronaviruses. The germline V gene has CDR1 MDHEN and CDR2 SYDVKM. The CDR3 is made up of 17 amino acids. V lost 6 bases and J lost 5, with 25 bases in between. Assay used: immunoSEQ multiplex PCR; TCRdb lists only in-frame clones, some missing. Of approximately 41,000 clones listed, 84% are singletons. This clone was detected only once. Its antigen is still unknown. For around 11 days, around 91,000 sorted CD4+ cells grew with T cell-depleted PBMCs and CEF. The sequence came from an adult with COVID-19. V is TRBV28 and J is TRBJ1-1; D might be TRBD1 (5 bases). The sample taken for sequencing was naive CD4+ T cells from PBMCs, cultured in vitro. Subset of the sample: naive CD4+ T cells isolated by negative enrichment. The CDR3 region is CASSLAAGRGMVTEAFF. The CDR3 nucleotides read TGTGCCAGCAGCCTCGCCGCAGGGAGAGGAATGGTTACTGAAGCTTTCTTT.